The 10 T cell receptor beta chains in this list originate from one sample, sequenced in a study of early T cells in non-severe SARS-CoV-2 infection. Via MiXCR, TCRdb re-called the 5' RACE reads, giving one row per CDR3 protein. The sample contains 46,000 or so distinct CDR3 sequences, roughly an eighth of which appear only once. The material sequenced was whole blood. These TCRs come from an adult who was a healthcare worker with PCR-confirmed SARS-CoV-2 infection or an uninfected control (not recorded which).

This clonotype was recorded at least ten times. The V gene is TRBV20-1, the J gene TRBJ2-1; 8 bases are a match to TRBD2. The CDR3 totals 14 residues. Per germline, CDR1 DFQATT and CDR2 SNEGSKA (reference sequence). With V trimmed by 6 bases and J by 0 bases, 4 bases remained unmatched. The CDR3 loop reads CSATSGSSYNEQFF. DNA of the CDR3: TGCAGTGCCACAAGCGGGAGCTCCTACAATGAGCAGTTCTTC.

The chain combines TRBV7-9 with TRBJ2-7, with TRBD2 matching 7 bases. Germline assignment: CDR1 SEHNR and CDR2 FQNEAQ (reference sequence). This CDR3 is built from 14 residues. J was trimmed by 5 bases and V by 5 bases; bases with no gene match: 9. CDR3 in amino acids: CASSPFVGTNEQYF. Here the CDR3 DNA reads TGTGCCAGCAGCCCCTTCGTCGGGACTAACGAGCAGTACTTC.

This chain links TRBV5-1 with TRBJ1-4; 7 nucleotides agree with TRBD1. V trimming: 4 bases; J trimming: 2 bases; junction bases outside the gene matches: 2. This CDR3 is 14 amino acids long. Germline V gene sequence: CDR1 SGHRS, CDR2 YFSETQ. The CDR3 reads CASSGGQTNEKLFF. CDR3 DNA sequence: TGCGCCAGCAGCGGGGGACAGACTAATGAAAAACTGTTTTTT.

This chain joins TRBV23-1 and TRBJ2-2; TRBD1 aligns across 7 bases. TRBV23-1 is reported as an ORF; its role is uncertain. The V segment lost 8 bases and the J segment 6 bases; nucleotides outside the gene matches: 9. This CDR3 is built from 14 residues. The CDR3 is CASLVTGVAGELFF. The CDR3 bases are TGCGCCAGCTTAGTCACAGGGGTGGCCGGGGAGCTGTTTTTT.

V is TRBV6-1 and J is TRBJ1-5; tentatively, D is TRBD1 (5 bases). This CDR3 has 14 residues. V was pared by 7 bases and J by 2 bases, with 12 bases between. The germline CDR1 and CDR2 sequences are MNHNS and SASEGT. CDR3: CASTPRGGNQPQHF. CDR3 nucleotides: TGTGCCAGCACTCCCCGGGGGGGCAATCAGCCCCAGCATTTT.

As concerns this clonotype: Mismatch with germline at one junction end may stem from a read error. This chain connects TRBV4-1 to TRBJ2-7; D remains ambiguous. CDR3 size: 14 residues. CDR1 is MGHRA and CDR2 is YSYEKL in the germline V gene. The chain's CDR3 is CASSHLFGTYGQYF. The CDR3 nucleotides read TGCGCCAGCAGCCATCTCTTCGGTACCTACGGGCAGTACTTC.

This clonotype was observed many times. The chain has TRBV18 and TRBJ1-2, with D perhaps TRBD1 (6 bases). The CDR3 spans 14 residues. V lost 2 bases, J lost 3 bases, and 10 bases lay in between. Germline loops: CDR1 KGHSH, CDR2 LQKENI. This CDR3 is CASSPGAGDYGYTF. The CDR3 nucleotides are TGTGCCAGCTCACCAGGCGCAGGGGACTATGGCTACACCTTC.

This clonotype was counted ten times or more. The chain links TRBV5-5 to TRBJ1-2; weak D call: TRBD1 (5 bases). V lost 0 bases, J lost 9 bases, and 15 bases lay in between. Germline CDR1 reads SGHKS; CDR2 reads YYEKEE (reference sequence). This CDR3 comprises 14 residues. CDR3 sequence reads: CASSLVSGPNSYTF. CDR3 bases: TGTGCCAGCAGCTTGGTATCAGGGCCCAACAGCTACACCTTC.

The chain uses TRBV6-2 or TRBV6-3 and TRBJ2-2; D gene unclear. Trimming cost V 6 bases and J 6 bases, with 11 bases left between them. There are 13 residues in the CDR3. Germline V CDR1 and CDR2: MNHEY, SVGEGT. The CDR3, as DNA: TGTGCCAGCAGCAATGGGTTTGCCGGGGAGCTGTTTTTT. Protein product: CASSNGFAGELFF.

This clonotype was observed many times. The chain joins TRBV5-6 to TRBJ1-5; D not certain. This CDR3 spans 13 amino acids. V was shortened by 4 bases and J by 4 bases, with 9 bases between the two germline ends. Per the germline V gene, CDR1 is SGHDT and CDR2 is YYEEEE. The CDR3 spells CASSDDPNQPQHF. The CDR3 DNA sequence: TGTGCCAGCAGCGACGATCCGAATCAGCCCCAGCATTTT.